This T cell receptor beta chain was recovered during a study of OX40 agonist ivuxolimab in advanced cancers. Overall study context: The dose-escalation cohort had hepatocellular carcinoma, melanoma, renal cell or head and neck cancer.

Assay used: immunoSEQ multiplex PCR; TCRdb lists only in-frame clones, some missing. The profile shows about 48,000 clones, around 85% of them singletons. As regards this clone: Its antigen is not identified.

The CDR3 length is 15 residues. V was pared by 1 base and J by 4 bases, with 5 bases of the junction left unmatched. CDR1 is SGHKS, CDR2 YYEKEE, per germline (reference sequence). Findings and caveats of the study: Antigen targets of the expanded peripheral T cells went undetermined.

The rearrangement joins TRBV5-5 to TRBJ1-2, with 9 bases identical to TRBD1. The TCR sequence derives from an adult with an advanced solid tumor such as melanoma, head and neck, liver or kidney cancer. The sample in question was CD4+ or CD8+ T cells sorted from blood, obtained in a trial of the OX40 agonist ivuxolimab. The CDR3 bases are TGTGCCAGCAGCTTGAGGGGACAGGGCCTCTATGGCTACACCTTC. Its translation: CASSLRGQGLYGYTF.